These 30 T cell receptor beta chains were sequenced from one sample in a study of shared clonotypes between healthy human individuals. Repertoires were generated with immunoSEQ multiplex PCR, while TCRdb's copy carries only in-frame clones and drops some. The data hold about 2 million clones, with roughly 95% observed a single time. Sequenced input: naive CD4+ T cells sorted from blood. Documented subset: CD45RA+ positively selected. The origin of the receptors is a man aged 18 to 30 in good health.

The chain joins TRBV7-9 to TRBJ1-2, with TRBD1 matching over 10 bases. Germline V gives CDR1 SEHNR, CDR2 FQNEAQ (reference sequence). The trim removed 5 bases at V and 7 bases at J, leaving 10 bases unmatched. The CDR3 is 15 residues long. CDR3 sequence reads: CASSPRLTGGSGYTF. In DNA, the CDR3 is TGTGCCAGCAGCCCACGTTTGACAGGGGGCAGTGGCTACACCTTC.

The V and J genes are TRBV19 and TRBJ1-1; D not resolved. CDR1 LNHDA and CDR2 SQIVND come from the germline V gene (reference sequence). Trimming removed 1 base at V and 7 bases at J, with 10 bases between. The CDR3 runs 13 residues. Written as DNA, the CDR3 is TGTGCCAGTAGTATAGGAGCCGAGGGTGAAGCTTTCTTT. Its protein product is CASSIGAEGEAFF.

This chain links TRBV18 with TRBJ1-5; D is uncertain. Germline V gene data show CDR1 as KGHSH and CDR2 as LQKENI. The V gene lost 3 bases and the J gene lost 0 bases, with 6 bases spanning the gap. The CDR3 runs to 14 residues. CDR3 in DNA: TGTGCCAGCTCACCCGAACTTAGCAATCAGCCCCAGCATTTT. It is translated as CASSPELSNQPQHF.

V is TRBV10-3 and J is TRBJ1-1; no clear D gene. Trimming left V 7 bases short and J 1 base short, with 10 bases between. The V gene's germline CDR1 is ENHRY and CDR2 SYGVKD. The CDR3 runs 13 residues. CDR3 loop: CAITKEGNTEAFF. The CDR3 DNA sequence: TGTGCCATCACCAAGGAGGGGAACACTGAAGCTTTCTTT.

This clone was seen a single time. The V call is TRBV18, the J call TRBJ1-1; maybe TRBD1 (6 bases). The length of the CDR3 is 13 residues. Germline V gives CDR1 KGHSH, CDR2 LQKENI. V shed 7 bases and J shed 2 bases, with 11 bases lying between them. The CDR3 coding sequence is TGTGCCAGCTATTCACAGGGAAACACTGAAGCTTTCTTT. Residues: CASYSQGNTEAFF.

The chain joins TRBV2 to TRBJ2-5; 7 nucleotides align to TRBD1. V shed 4 bases and J 6 bases; nucleotides not matched to a gene: 8. The length of the CDR3 is 14 residues. Germline assignment: CDR1 SNHLY and CDR2 FYNNEI. The CDR3 coding sequence is TGTGCCAGCAGTGGGCTACAGGGGTTGAAGACCCAGTACTTC. It codes for CASSGLQGLKTQYF. Together with reference TRBV2 and TRBJ2-5, the CDR3 gives the full variable domain: EPEVTQTPSHQVTQMGQEVILRCVPISNHLYFYWYRQILGQKVEFLVSFYNNEISEKSEIFDDQFSVERPDGSNFTLKIRSTKLEDSAMYFCASSGLQGLKTQYFGPGTRLLVL.

The gene calls are TRBV30 and TRBJ2-4, with D maybe TRBD1 (7 bases). CDR3 length: 15 amino acids. Germline V gene sequence: CDR1 GTSNPN, CDR2 SVGIG (reference sequence). V was shortened by 2 bases and J by 7 bases, with 18 bases between the two germline ends. CDR3 in DNA: TGTGCCTGGAGTCCTTTAGAGACAGGGAGGAACATTCAGTACTTC. Translated: CAWSPLETGRNIQYF.

The J gene is TRBJ2-7, the V gene TRBV9; 8 bases are a match to TRBD1. Germline V gene data show CDR1 as SGDLS and CDR2 as YYNGEE. The CDR3 spans 15 residues. After removal of 4 bases from V and 5 bases from J, the junction contained 11 bases not matched to a gene. The CDR3 protein is CASSRQARGLDEQYF. CDR3 nucleotide sequence: TGTGCCAGCAGCCGGCAGGCCAGGGGGCTAGACGAGCAGTACTTC.

The J gene is TRBJ2-2, the V gene TRBV18, with D perhaps TRBD2 (6 bases). The V end was cut by 3 bases, the J end by 0 bases, with 14 bases between. Germline V CDR1 and CDR2: KGHSH, LQKENI. There are 17 residues in the CDR3. The CDR3 DNA reads TGTGCCAGCTCACCGCCCCTCGGGGGAGCGAACACCGGGGAGCTGTTTTTT. It encodes CASSPPLGGANTGELFF.

In this sample, this clone turned up once. V usage is TRBV10-3 and J usage is TRBJ1-2, with D possibly being TRBD1 (5 bases). Germline values: CDR1 ENHRY, CDR2 SYGVKD. The CDR3 loop spans 13 amino acids. Trimming removed 4 bases from V and 4 bases from J, with 10 bases in between. In DNA, the CDR3 is TGTGCCATCAGTGCTGACAGCCTCTATGGCTACACCTTC. Protein sequence: CAISADSLYGYTF.

In nucleotides, the CDR3 is TGTGCCTGGAGTCTGTCTCCCCTTGGTGGTGAAAAACTGTTTTTT. Protein sequence: CAWSLSPLGGEKLFF. The chain joins TRBV30 to TRBJ1-4; D gene unclear. The V end lost 2 bases, the J end lost 7 bases, and 17 bases lay between the germline ends. The CDR3 loop spans 15 amino acids. The germline CDR1 and CDR2 sequences are GTSNPN and SVGIG (reference sequence).

This clone was recorded once. This CDR3 is also generated by other DNA sequences in the sample. The chain is built from TRBV18 and TRBJ2-5, with 9 bases identical to TRBD2. There are 15 residues in the CDR3. V shed 1 base and J 3 bases; nucleotides not matched to a gene: 3. CDR1 is KGHSH, CDR2 LQKENI, per germline. The CDR3 sequence: CASSPLAGVKETQYF. The CDR3 bases are TGTGCCAGCTCACCACTAGCGGGAGTGAAAGAGACCCAGTACTTC.

A remark on this clone: This sample includes further DNA sequences coding for the same CDR3. This rearrangement joins TRBV28 to TRBJ1-5; D ambiguous. This CDR3 has 12 residues. Germline values: CDR1 MDHEN, CDR2 SYDVKM. The germline V and J ends were trimmed by 6 bases and 7 bases, with 10 bases remaining between them. CDR3 region: CASRPGGQPQHF. DNA for the CDR3: TGTGCCAGCAGGCCGGGAGGGCAGCCCCAGCATTTT.

This chain joins TRBV4-3 and TRBJ2-5; 10 nucleotides agree with TRBD2. The J segment lost 5 bases and the V segment lost 1 base, leaving 10 bases of the junction unmatched. The CDR3 covers 17 residues. Germline lookup yields CDR1 LGHNA and CDR2 YSLEER. In DNA, the CDR3 is TGCGCCAGCAGCCAAGGGCTAGCGGGAGAACTCGGGGAGACCCAGTACTTC. It encodes CASSQGLAGELGETQYF.

This clone was found a few times. This rearrangement joins TRBV18 to TRBJ1-4; D remains unclear. CDR3 size: 11 residues. V lost 6 bases to trimming and J lost 5 bases, with 4 bases between them. Germline V gives CDR1 KGHSH, CDR2 LQKENI. CDR3 DNA: TGTGCCAGCTCCTCAAATGAAAAACTGTTTTTT. Protein product: CASSSNEKLFF. Full variable domain (outside the CDR3, taken from reference TRBV18 and TRBJ1-4): NAGVMQNPRHLVRRRGQEARLRCSPMKGHSHVYWYRQLPEEGLKFMVYLQKENIIDESGMPKERFSAEFPKEGPSILRIQQVVRGDSAAYFCASSSNEKLFFGSGTQLSVL.

In DNA, the CDR3 is TGTGCCACCAGCAGAGCCGAACCGGGACTAGCGGGATACAATGAGCAGTTCTTC. This codes for CATSRAEPGLAGYNEQFF. This rearrangement joins TRBV15 to TRBJ2-1, with 13 bases identical to TRBD2. The junction had 7 bases not matched to a gene; V was cut back by 1 base and J by 4 bases. There are 18 residues in the CDR3. Germline V gene lookup returns CDR1 LNHNV and CDR2 YYDKDF (reference sequence).

The genes are TRBV27 and TRBJ1-5, with no clear D. V lost 9 bases, J lost 5 bases, and 11 bases lay in between. The CDR3 totals 12 residues. Germline V gene data show CDR1 as MNHEY and CDR2 as SMNVEV (reference sequence). The CDR3 region has the DNA TGTGCCAGTCCGGTAAAAGATCAGCCCCAGCATTTT. It specifies CASPVKDQPQHF.

The rearrangement links TRBV2 to TRBJ2-7, with D tentatively TRBD1 (6 bases). V shed 6 bases and J shed 7 bases, with 13 bases lying between them. The CDR3 covers 12 residues. Per germline, CDR1 SNHLY and CDR2 FYNNEI. CDR3: CASSLRGREQYF. DNA for the CDR3: TGTGCCAGCAGCCTCAGGGGTCGGGAGCAGTACTTC.

This clone has just one count. The gene calls are TRBV11-2 and TRBJ2-7, with a tentative D call TRBD1 (5 bases). This CDR3 is 15 amino acids long. V was trimmed by 0 bases and J by 0 bases, leaving 9 bases between them. Looked up from germline, CDR1 is SGHAT and CDR2 is FQNNGV. The CDR3 here is CASSLDHRSSYEQYF. The CDR3 nucleotides are TGTGCCAGCAGCTTAGATCACAGGAGCTCCTACGAGCAGTACTTC. The variable domain in full, completed from reference TRBV11-2 and TRBJ2-7, reads EAGVAQSPRYKIIEKRQSVAFWCNPISGHATLYWYQQILGQGPKLLIQFQNNGVVDDSQLPKDRFSAERLKGVDSTLKIQPAKLEDSAVYLCASSLDHRSSYEQYFGPGTRLTVT.

This chain uses TRBV30 with TRBJ2-2; D is uncertain. CDR3 size: 19 residues. V was cut by 0 bases and J by 0 bases, with 20 bases left in between. Germline assignment: CDR1 GTSNPN and CDR2 SVGIG (reference sequence). In DNA, the CDR3 is TGTGCCTGGAGTGTACAATCGTCTACTTCCATATCGAACACCGGGGAGCTGTTTTTT. It encodes CAWSVQSSTSISNTGELFF.

The chain joins TRBV6-6 to TRBJ1-2; no firm D call. Trimming cost V 6 bases and J 2 bases, with 10 bases left between them. Germline V lookup: CDR1 MNHNY, CDR2 SVGAGI (reference sequence). The CDR3 runs 13 residues. The CDR3 DNA reads TGTGCCAGCAGCTCCGGACGGAACTATGGCTACACCTTC. It encodes CASSSGRNYGYTF.

V and J are TRBV28 and TRBJ2-7; 7 bases are a match to TRBD1. Germline V gene data show CDR1 as MDHEN and CDR2 as SYDVKM. There are 15 residues in the CDR3. The V and J ends lost 2 bases and 2 bases, in that order; junction bases with no gene match: 6. This CDR3 reads CASSLAGTEAYEQYF. CDR3 bases: TGTGCCAGCAGTTTAGCCGGGACAGAAGCCTACGAGCAGTACTTC.

The V call is TRBV19, the J call TRBJ1-5; D possibly corresponds to TRBD1 (6 bases). The CDR3 has 14 amino acids. Between the trimmed V and J ends, which lost 6 bases and 5 bases, there was a span of 14 bases. Germline V gene data show CDR1 as LNHDA and CDR2 as SQIVND (reference sequence). The DNA for the CDR3 is TGTGCCAGTAGGATACAGGGTGGGGATCAGCCCCAGCATTTT. Translated, it gives CASRIQGGDQPQHF.

The gene calls are TRBV4-1 and TRBJ1-2; a weak D match, TRBD1 (5 bases). The CDR3 consists of 17 residues. Germline V CDR1 and CDR2: MGHRA, YSYEKL. V lost 0 bases and J 7 bases, leaving 21 bases between the germline ends. The CDR3 nucleotides read TGCGCCAGCAGCCAAGATCTGGAGGGGCTCCAGGTTTTTGGCTACACCTTC. It translates to CASSQDLEGLQVFGYTF.

J is TRBJ2-5 and V is TRBV30, with 8 bases identical to TRBD1. CDR1 GTSNPN and CDR2 SVGIG come from the germline V gene (reference sequence). V dropped 3 bases and J dropped 5; count of bases not matched to a gene: 11. CDR3 length: 15 amino acids. CDR3 sequence (DNA): TGTGCCTGGAGGCCGGGACAGGTGGTATTGGAGACCCAGTACTTC. This encodes CAWRPGQVVLETQYF.

Details on this clone: Other DNA sequences in the sample encode the same CDR3. CDR3 residues: CASSEWGTGELFF. CDR3 bases: TGTGCCAGCAGTGAGTGGGGGACCGGGGAGCTGTTTTTT. The chain couples TRBV2 to TRBJ2-2; D possibly uses TRBD1 or TRBD2 (5 bases each). The V end was cut by 3 bases, the J end by 5 bases, with 7 bases between. The CDR3 has 13 residues. Germline V lookup: CDR1 SNHLY, CDR2 FYNNEI. The full variable domain, its missing parts supplied by reference TRBV2 and TRBJ2-2, is EPEVTQTPSHQVTQMGQEVILRCVPISNHLYFYWYRQILGQKVEFLVSFYNNEISEKSEIFDDQFSVERPDGSNFTLKIRSTKLEDSAMYFCASSEWGTGELFFGEGSRLTVL.

This clone has a single count. Other DNA sequences from this sample encode an identical CDR3 as well. V is TRBV10-3 and J is TRBJ2-1; TRBD1 agrees at 7 bases. Germline CDR1 is ENHRY and CDR2 is SYGVKD. The CDR3 spans 14 residues. Trimming removed 3 bases from V and 4 bases from J; junction bases left unmatched: 3. CDR3 bases: TGTGCCATCAGTGAACAGACAGGGTACAATGAGCAGTTCTTC. Its translation is CAISEQTGYNEQFF.

The chain joins TRBV5-1 to TRBJ2-2; D gene uncertain. Trimming removed 1 base at V and 7 bases at J, with 5 bases between. The CDR3 runs 12 residues. Germline loops: CDR1 SGHRS, CDR2 YFSETQ. The CDR3 sequence: CASSLTIGELFF. As DNA, the CDR3 is TGCGCCAGCAGCTTGACAATCGGGGAGCTGTTTTTT.

About this clone: Other DNA sequences in the sample encode the same CDR3. V and J are TRBV5-1 and TRBJ1-1; TRBD1 is a possible D gene (5 bases). The CDR3 sequence is 14 residues long. Germline V CDR1 and CDR2: SGHRS, YFSETQ. V shed 4 bases and J shed 0 bases, with 10 bases lying between them. CDR3 coding DNA: TGCGCCAGCAGCCTAGGGGCCATGAACACTGAAGCTTTCTTT. Translated: CASSLGAMNTEAFF.

This chain uses TRBV30 with TRBJ2-7, with TRBD2 matching 13 bases. CDR3 length: 13 amino acids. J was trimmed by 1 base and V by 8 bases; bases with no gene match: 2. Germline-derived CDR1 and CDR2 are GTSNPN and SVGIG (reference sequence). CDR3 sequence reads: CAGLAGASYEQYF. The CDR3 DNA follows: TGTGCCGGACTAGCGGGGGCTTCCTACGAGCAGTACTTC.